The 22 T cell receptor beta chains presented below share a single source sample, sequenced in a study of T-cell memory formation after mild COVID-19. TCRdb re-called the 5' RACE reads with MiXCR, one entry per CDR3 protein. The sample shows about 430,000 distinct CDR3 sequences, 20% to 25% of them seen only once. Sequenced material: PBMCs or a T cell subset sorted from them (not recorded which). Source of these receptors: an adult woman who had mild COVID-19 (a few samples of this study predate the infection). Cell type and time point are not known.

V usage is TRBV5-1 and J usage is TRBJ2-7, with D perhaps TRBD2 (5 bases). Between the trimmed V and J ends, which lost 0 bases and 2 bases, there was a span of 12 bases. Germline lookup yields CDR1 SGHRS and CDR2 YFSETQ. The CDR3 is 15 amino acids. Here the CDR3 DNA reads TGCGCCAGCAGCTTGGATCGCGGGCGCACCTACGAGCAGTACTTC. Its protein is CASSLDRGRTYEQYF.

This clonotype has only a few counts. The chain links TRBV5-1 to TRBJ1-2; the match to TRBD1 covers 7 bases. In germline, CDR1 is SGHRS, CDR2 YFSETQ. This CDR3 has 15 amino acids. The V gene end was trimmed by 4 bases and the J gene end by 0 bases; junction bases not matched to a gene: 6. The CDR3 nucleotides are TGCGCCAGCAGCGCGGGACAGACACCTAACTATGGCTACACCTTC. It is translated as CASSAGQTPNYGYTF. Based on the CDR3 plus reference TRBV5-1 and TRBJ1-2, the full variable domain is KAGVTQTPRYLIKTRGQQVTLSCSPISGHRSVSWYQQTPGQGLQFLFEYFSETQRNKGNFPGRFSGRQFSNSRSEMNVSTLELGDSALYLCASSAGQTPNYGYTFGSGTRLTVV.

This sequence joins TRBV27 and TRBJ2-5; 8 nucleotides agree with TRBD1. The CDR3 has 12 amino acids. V was clipped by 10 bases and J by 4 bases; unmatched bases: 5. The germline CDR1 and CDR2 sequences are MNHEY and SMNVEV (reference sequence). Here the CDR3 DNA reads TGTGCCATCCTGACAGGGGTAGAGACCCAGTACTTC. As protein: CAILTGVETQYF.

This chain uses TRBV5-4 with TRBJ2-3; 7 bases fit TRBD1. In germline, CDR1 is SGHNT, CDR2 YYREEE (reference sequence). V gave up 4 bases and J gave up 11 bases; unmatched junction bases: 10. The CDR3 loop spans 13 amino acids. CDR3 in DNA: TGTGCCAGCAGCATACAGGGGCAGCCGAGGCAGTATTTT. This encodes CASSIQGQPRQYF.

This clonotype was seen only a few times. The gene calls are TRBV7-3 and TRBJ2-1; 12 bases match TRBD2. Germline values: CDR1 SGHTA, CDR2 FQGTGA. This CDR3 contains 19 residues. V shed 3 bases, J shed 4 bases, and the junction held 13 bases outside the gene matches. CDR3 nucleotides: TGTGCCAGCAGCTTGTTGGGGGGCCGAGGACTAGCGGGGTACAATGAGCAGTTCTTC. The encoded protein is CASSLLGGRGLAGYNEQFF.

The J gene is TRBJ2-7, the V gene TRBV29-1, with D maybe TRBD1 (5 bases). V lost 1 base and J lost 10, with 14 bases in between. The CDR3 extends over 12 amino acids. Germline CDR1 reads SQVTM; CDR2 reads ANQGSEA. CDR3 protein: CSVEGAETVQYF. CDR3 in DNA: TGCAGCGTTGAAGGGGCCGAGACAGTACAGTACTTC.

The V and J genes are TRBV10-3 and TRBJ2-5, with 7 bases that match TRBD1. The trim removed 5 bases at V and 4 bases at J, leaving 7 bases unmatched. The germline V gene has CDR1 ENHRY and CDR2 SYGVKD. The CDR3 is 14 residues long. CDR3 residues: CAISRTDRRETQYF. As DNA, the CDR3 is TGTGCCATCAGTAGAACGGACAGGCGAGAGACCCAGTACTTC.

This chain connects TRBV7-3 to TRBJ2-4; no clear D gene. The germline V and J ends were trimmed by 5 bases and 7 bases, with 15 bases remaining between them. The CDR3 loop spans 14 amino acids. Germline CDR1 SGHTA, CDR2 FQGTGA. CDR3 sequence reads: CASSPNPGLNIQYF. The CDR3 DNA reads TGTGCCAGCAGCCCTAACCCCGGGTTGAACATTCAGTACTTC.

The chain uses TRBV5-1 and TRBJ2-1; 8 nucleotides match TRBD1. Germline trimming cut 5 bases from V and 5 bases from J; bases unmatched to any gene: 6. The CDR3 contains 14 residues. Germline V CDR1 and CDR2: SGHRS, YFSETQ. The CDR3 coding sequence is TGCGCCAGCAGGGGACCGGGACAGGACAATGAGCAGTTCTTC. This gives the protein CASRGPGQDNEQFF.

The chain is built from TRBV7-9 and TRBJ1-6, with D uncertain. CDR3 length equals 15 residues. Germline CDR1 SEHNR, CDR2 FQNEAQ (reference sequence). V lost 3 bases to trimming and J lost 7 bases, with 13 bases between them. CDR3: CASSFYEPANSPLHF. CDR3 nucleotide sequence: TGTGCCAGCAGCTTTTACGAACCGGCGAATTCACCCCTCCACTTT.

The chain couples TRBV6-2 or TRBV6-3 to TRBJ1-2; 8 bases are a match to TRBD1. The junction had 8 bases not matched to a gene; V was cut back by 7 bases and J by 4 bases. The CDR3 covers 14 residues. Germline V gene data show CDR1 as MNHEY and CDR2 as SVGEGT. DNA of the CDR3: TGTGCCAGCAAGGTGGACAGGGTCGCCTATGGCTACACCTTC. This codes for CASKVDRVAYGYTF.

This clonotype was counted only a few times. The chain recombines TRBV18 with TRBJ1-1, with D possibly being TRBD1 (6 bases). Trimming took off 3 bases at V and 4 bases at J, with 12 bases between the two ends. This CDR3 spans 14 amino acids. Germline V gene lookup returns CDR1 KGHSH and CDR2 LQKENI. The CDR3 DNA reads as TGTGCCAGCTCACCCCAGGGGTTTAGCACTGAAGCTTTCTTT. This translates into CASSPQGFSTEAFF.

V usage is TRBV12-3 or TRBV12-4 and J usage is TRBJ1-5, with 7 positions matching TRBD1. This CDR3 comprises 14 residues. J was trimmed by 5 bases and V by 5 bases; bases with no gene match: 6. The CDR3 protein is CASSPGGTDQPQHF. The CDR3 DNA sequence: TGTGCCAGCAGTCCAGGGGGTACTGATCAGCCCCAGCATTTT.

This clonotype was seen at least ten times. The rearrangement joins TRBV6-5 to TRBJ1-2; perhaps TRBD1 as D (5 bases). Trimming left V 0 bases short and J 5 bases short, with 10 bases between. Germline assignment: CDR1 MNHEY and CDR2 SVGAGI. The CDR3 is 14 residues long. CDR3 sequence reads: CASSYSGEAYGYTF. The CDR3 DNA sequence: TGTGCCAGCAGTTACTCAGGGGAGGCGTATGGCTACACCTTC.

This clonotype was observed a handful of times. The gene calls are TRBV6-5 and TRBJ2-7; a weak D match, TRBD1 (6 bases). The ends were cut back, 0 bases at V and 2 bases at J, with 11 bases in the middle. This CDR3 is built from 15 residues. CDR1 and CDR2 from the germline V gene are MNHEY and SVGAGI. CDR3 coding DNA: TGTGCCAGCAGTTACTCGAAGACAGGACCCTACGAGCAGTACTTC. It is translated as CASSYSKTGPYEQYF.

The J gene is TRBJ2-6, the V gene TRBV6-2 or TRBV6-3; D may be TRBD1 or TRBD2 (5 bases each). The CDR3 is 18 amino acids. From germline, CDR1 is MNHEY and CDR2 SVGEGT. V was clipped by 8 bases and J by 4 bases, with 24 bases between them. The CDR3 loop is CASSPYGRGPQGANVLTF. CDR3 DNA: TGTGCCAGCTCGCCTTATGGACGGGGACCACAAGGGGCCAACGTCCTGACTTTC.

The genes are TRBV19 and TRBJ2-1, with unresolved D. Germline values: CDR1 LNHDA, CDR2 SQIVND (reference sequence). The CDR3 is made up of 13 amino acids. V lost 1 base to trimming and J lost 8 bases, with 9 bases between them. The CDR3 sequence is CASSIGGDYEQFF. The CDR3, as DNA: TGTGCCAGTAGTATAGGAGGCGATTATGAGCAGTTCTTC.

This sequence joins TRBV30 and TRBJ2-1; D may be TRBD2 (5 bases). V was cut by 2 bases and J by 2 bases, with 13 bases left in between. Per the germline V gene, CDR1 is GTSNPN and CDR2 is SVGIG (reference sequence). The CDR3 is 15 residues long. CDR3 residues: CAWSRQSGTYNEQFF. The CDR3 bases are TGTGCCTGGAGTCGTCAATCCGGGACCTACAATGAGCAGTTCTTC.

The rearrangement links TRBV12-3 or TRBV12-4 to TRBJ2-4; the match to TRBD1 covers 10 bases. V was pared by 6 bases and J by 2 bases, with 7 bases of the junction left unmatched. This CDR3 has 16 residues. CDR3 protein: CASSLPGQGTKNIQYF. The CDR3 bases are TGTGCCAGCAGCCTTCCGGGACAGGGGACCAAAAACATTCAGTACTTC.

The V gene is TRBV5-1, the J gene TRBJ2-7, with no clear D. Germline V gene lookup returns CDR1 SGHRS and CDR2 YFSETQ. There are 13 residues in the CDR3. V lost 1 base and J lost 3, with 8 bases in between. The CDR3 nucleotides read TGCGCCAGCAGCTTGAACATCAACTACGAGCAGTACTTC. Translation gives CASSLNINYEQYF. Full variable domain (rest looked up from reference TRBV5-1 and TRBJ2-7): KAGVTQTPRYLIKTRGQQVTLSCSPISGHRSVSWYQQTPGQGLQFLFEYFSETQRNKGNFPGRFSGRQFSNSRSEMNVSTLELGDSALYLCASSLNINYEQYFGPGTRLTVT.

The chain uses TRBV24-1 and TRBJ2-3; 9 bases agree with TRBD1. V shed 0 bases, J shed 4 bases, and the junction held 4 bases outside the gene matches. The germline gives CDR1 KGHDR, CDR2 SFDVKD. CDR3 length: 16 amino acids. The CDR3 reads CATSDLRTGEPDTQYF. CDR3 nucleotides: TGTGCCACCAGTGATTTGAGGACAGGGGAGCCAGATACGCAGTATTTT.

V gene TRBV27 combines with J gene TRBJ2-7; TRBD2 is a possible D gene (6 bases). The CDR3 length is 15 residues. Germline CDR1 is MNHEY and CDR2 is SMNVEV (reference sequence). Trimming removed 5 bases at V and 3 bases at J, with 17 bases between. In DNA, the CDR3 is TGTGCCAGCAGTCTCCGGGACTCCCGCCACTACGAGCAGTACTTC. It translates to CASSLRDSRHYEQYF.